This TCR beta chain was sequenced during a study of blood T cell repertoires in COVID-19. On the study more broadly: T cells, B-cell-depleted T cells, or PBMCs supplied cDNA or gDNA.

This clone occurred a few times. The CDR3 covers 13 residues. V lost 5 bases, J lost 5 bases, and 3 bases stayed unmatched. Germline loops: CDR1 SGHVS, CDR2 FQNEAQ. Original data processing: The assay estimated nucleated cells by amplifying reference gene primers. Using immunoSEQ multiplex PCR, the repertoire was profiled, and TCRdb retains in-frame clones only, with some absent. V, J and clone size are taken as reported in that table, and D and trimming were inferred from the DNA itself. The table has about 190,000 clones, about nine tenths seen once. Material for sequencing was peripheral blood. The chain combines TRBV7-8 with TRBJ1-5; TRBD1 agrees at 7 bases. The clonotype originates from a man aged 25 to 40 with acute or convalescent COVID-19. The CDR3 DNA reads as TGTGCCAGCAGCATAGACAGGGATCAGCCCCAGCATTTT. This gives the protein CASSIDRDQPQHF.